Listed here are 14 T cell receptor beta chains from one sample, sequenced in a study of control samples from healthy donors and cancer patients. Produced via immunoSEQ multiplex PCR; TCRdb's table is partial and in-frame only. The table shows roughly 130,000 clones, with 88% occurring only once. The sample consisted of blood. The receptors here all came from a woman aged 30 to 39 in good health.

The table lists this clone with a count of one. The chain carries TRBV6-5 and TRBJ2-3; D unclear. The CDR3 extends over 15 amino acids. Germline assignment: CDR1 MNHEY and CDR2 SVGAGI. Between the trimmed V and J ends, which lost 2 bases and 0 bases, there was a span of 9 bases. The CDR3 loop reads CASSYRPLSTDTQYF. As DNA, the CDR3 is TGTGCCAGCAGTTACAGGCCTTTGAGCACAGATACGCAGTATTTT.

The chain carries TRBV7-9 and TRBJ2-3; 8 positions match TRBD2. V lost 1 base, J lost 5 bases, and 14 bases stayed unmatched. The CDR3 sequence is 18 residues long. Germline CDR1 and CDR2: SEHNR and FQNEAQ (reference sequence). CDR3 sequence: CASSLDEPEAGVIDTQYF. For the CDR3, the DNA is TGTGCCAGCAGCTTAGATGAACCAGAAGCGGGAGTGATAGATACGCAGTATTTT. The variable domain in full, completed from reference TRBV7-9 and TRBJ2-3, reads DTGVSQNPRHKITKRGQNVTFRCDPISEHNRLYWYRQTLGQGPEFLTYFQNEAQLEKSRLLSDRFSAERPKGSFSTLEIQRTEQGDSAMYLCASSLDEPEAGVIDTQYFGPGTRLTVL.

DNA of the CDR3: TGTGCCAGCAGCCCCTATAAGGGCGGCAACTATGGCTACACCTTC. Translating it yields CASSPYKGGNYGYTF. The V and J genes are TRBV3-1 (or the pseudogene TRBV3-2) and TRBJ1-2, with D uncertain. The length of the CDR3 is 15 residues. Germline assignment: CDR1 LGHDT and CDR2 YNNKEL (reference sequence). Trimming cost V 4 bases and J 2 bases, with 14 bases left between them.

This clone was seen a single time. The chain joins TRBV19 to TRBJ1-2; the D gene is possibly TRBD1 (5 bases). The V end was cut by 3 bases, the J end by 7 bases, with 12 bases between. Per germline, CDR1 LNHDA and CDR2 SQIVND (reference sequence). The CDR3 loop spans 13 amino acids. CDR3 bases: TGTGCCAGTAGTATCGGCAGGGTTTTTGGCTACACCTTC. Encoded protein: CASSIGRVFGYTF.

V is TRBV30 and J is TRBJ1-6; TRBD1 matches at 8 bases. Germline values: CDR1 GTSNPN, CDR2 SVGIG (reference sequence). Unmatched junction bases numbered 11, after V lost 3 bases and J lost 10 bases. This CDR3 has 15 residues. In DNA, the CDR3 is TGTGCCTGGAGCGCCGACAGGGGTATAGGATCACCCCTCCACTTT. This codes for CAWSADRGIGSPLHF.

The chain combines TRBV7-9 with TRBJ1-4; D is unresolved. This CDR3 comprises 12 residues. Germline V lookup: CDR1 SEHNR, CDR2 FQNEAQ (reference sequence). Between the trimmed V and J ends, which lost 5 bases and 5 bases, there was a span of 6 bases. CDR3 sequence reads: CASSPRNEKLFF. The CDR3 nucleotides read TGTGCCAGCAGCCCCCGGAATGAAAAACTGTTTTTT.

The gene calls are TRBV29-1 and TRBJ1-1, with 7 bases lining up with TRBD1. Trimming took 4 bases from V and 6 from J; bases not matched to a gene: 14. CDR1 is SQVTM and CDR2 is ANQGSEA in the germline V gene. There are 15 residues in the CDR3. The CDR3 DNA is TGCAGCGTTGGGGGTCCGGGACAGCGGTTCGCTGAAGCTTTCTTT. Translation gives CSVGGPGQRFAEAFF.

The rearrangement joins TRBV6-5 to TRBJ1-5; 9 bases line up with TRBD1. The CDR3 sequence is 14 residues long. Germline values: CDR1 MNHEY, CDR2 SVGAGI. Trimming cost V 8 bases and J 7 bases; bases outside gene matches: 9. The CDR3 coding sequence is TGTGCCAGCCGTAGTACAGGGGGCAGGCAGCCCCAGCATTTT. Translated: CASRSTGGRQPQHF.

The chain is built from TRBV6-5 and TRBJ1-2; 12 nucleotides line up with TRBD1. CDR1 and CDR2 from the germline V gene are MNHEY and SVGAGI. The CDR3 consists of 15 residues. V gave up 7 bases and J gave up 8 bases; unmatched junction bases: 11. The CDR3 DNA is TGTGCCAGCAATGGTCCGGGACAGGGGGCGCAGGGCTACACCTTC. Its protein is CASNGPGQGAQGYTF.

In DNA, the CDR3 is TGTGCCAGTAGTTGGAGAGGGGGCGAAAGCAATCAGCCCCAGCATTTT. Its protein product is CASSWRGGESNQPQHF. The chain employs TRBV19 and TRBJ1-5; 7 bases match TRBD1. V was clipped by 5 bases and J by 1 base; unmatched bases: 8. CDR1 and CDR2 (germline): LNHDA, SQIVND (reference sequence). The CDR3 runs 16 residues.

V and J are TRBV6-6 and TRBJ2-7; 8 bases are shared with TRBD2. The CDR3 consists of 13 residues. V shed 8 bases, J shed 5 bases, and the junction held 8 bases outside the gene matches. Germline CDR1 is MNHNY and CDR2 is SVGAGI (reference sequence). This chain's CDR3 is CASGRTSRDEQYF. DNA for the CDR3: TGTGCCAGCGGGAGGACTAGCCGGGACGAGCAGTACTTC.

The V call is TRBV7-3, the J call TRBJ2-2; perhaps TRBD2 as D (5 bases). The CDR3 contains 16 residues. Germline V CDR1 and CDR2: SGHTA, FQGTGA. Trimming pared 5 bases from V and 1 base from J, leaving 14 bases between. As DNA, the CDR3 is TGTGCCAGCAGCCCCCGCCTCAGCGGGAACACCGGGGAGCTGTTTTTT. Protein sequence: CASSPRLSGNTGELFF.

This rearrangement joins TRBV11-3 to TRBJ2-1; weak D call: TRBD2 (5 bases). The length of the CDR3 is 14 residues. The V end was cut by 1 base, the J end by 6 bases, with 10 bases between. The germline CDR1 and CDR2 sequences are SGHNT and YENEEA. CDR3 residues: CASSLVGVGNEQFF. CDR3 in DNA: TGTGCCAGCAGCTTAGTGGGAGTGGGCAATGAGCAGTTCTTC.

A single count supports this clone. Other DNA sequences from this sample encode an identical CDR3 as well. This chain joins TRBV18 and TRBJ1-4; 8 positions agree with TRBD1. V shed 3 bases, J shed 6 bases, and the junction held 3 bases outside the gene matches. Germline CDR1 is KGHSH and CDR2 is LQKENI. The CDR3 runs 14 residues. DNA for the CDR3: TGTGCCAGCTCACCGCAGACAGGGGATGAAAAACTGTTTTTT. It codes for CASSPQTGDEKLFF. The variable domain in full, completed from reference TRBV18 and TRBJ1-4, reads NAGVMQNPRHLVRRRGQEARLRCSPMKGHSHVYWYRQLPEEGLKFMVYLQKENIIDESGMPKERFSAEFPKEGPSILRIQQVVRGDSAAYFCASSPQTGDEKLFFGSGTQLSVL.